Here is one T cell receptor (beta chain) with its context. The antigen is not known. The donor cohort consisted entirely of Caucasian adults residing in Nashville, Tennessee. Partitioning of CD4+ cells yielded a CD45RA+ naive subset and a CD45RA-negative memory subset. This record comes from a study of shared clonotypes between healthy human individuals. This table comes from immunoSEQ multiplex PCR, and its TCRdb copy is limited to in-frame clones, with some not included. The sample has around 2.1 million clones, nearly 97% seen once. General study findings and limits: Few donors restricted represented genetic and exposure-history diversity.

The receptor's source is a man aged 18 to 35 in good health. Sequenced material: naive CD4+ T cells sorted from blood. This sample's subset: CD45RA+ positively selected.

CDR3 sequence reads: CASSDTGGPGAKNIQYF. CDR3 nucleotide sequence: TGCGCCAGCAGCGACACGGGGGGGCCGGGAGCCAAAAACATTCAGTACTTC. The V gene is TRBV5-1, the J gene TRBJ2-4, with 8 bases matching TRBD2. In germline, CDR1 is SGHRS, CDR2 YFSETQ. The V gene end was trimmed by 4 bases and the J gene end by 0 bases; junction bases not matched to a gene: 9. The CDR3 consists of 17 residues.